The 25 T cell receptor beta chains in this list originate from one sample, sequenced in a study of T cells expressing NK-cell markers (dated by TCRdb to 2018 to 2021). The library was obtained by 5' RACE. The sequencer listed for this sample is Illumina HiSeq 2000. TCRdb reanalyzed the reads, keeping one entry per CDR3 protein sequence and omitting DNA. The sample's own table lists about 540,000 distinct CDR3 sequences. Of the sample, approximately 3.5% falls within the top ten clones. Material for sequencing was blood T cells: a sorted CD56 or NKG2C T cell subset, CD4+ or CD8+ T cells, or bulk PBMC T cells (not recorded which). The receptors were gathered from a man in his late teens or twenties in good health. Donor details come from another sample of the same person, matched by shared clones.

The chain is built from TRBV29-1 and TRBJ2-7. This CDR3 is built from 13 residues. In germline, CDR1 is SQVTM, CDR2 ANQGSEA. The CDR3: CSVGTGALSEQYF.

The chain carries TRBV29-1 and TRBJ1-1; TCRdb's D gene call, TRBD1, goes unchecked for lack of DNA. The CDR3 consists of 14 residues. CDR1 and CDR2 (germline): SQVTM, ANQGSEA. The CDR3 here is CSGKRGQGSTEAFF.

The chain has TRBV10-3 and TRBJ2-1; with no DNA, the TCRdb D assignment of TRBD1 cannot be verified. This CDR3 is 16 amino acids long. The germline gives CDR1 ENHRY, CDR2 SYGVKD. CDR3 loop: CAIQGTGQGSYNEQFF.

V usage is TRBV6-5 and J usage is TRBJ1-1; the TCRdb D gene call, TRBD1, has no DNA to confirm it. The CDR3 runs 13 residues. Germline values: CDR1 MNHEY, CDR2 SVGAGI. This CDR3 is CATSTGVNTEAFF.

This chain joins TRBV7-8 and TRBJ2-5; without DNA, the TCRdb call of TRBD2 cannot be checked. The CDR3 is made up of 14 amino acids. In germline, CDR1 is SGHVS, CDR2 FQNEAQ. CDR3 amino acids: CASSSRTSLETQYF. Full variable domain (outside the CDR3, taken from reference TRBV7-8 and TRBJ2-5): GAGVSQSPRYKVAKRGQDVALRCDPISGHVSLFWYQQALGQGPEFLTYFQNEAQLDKSGLPSDRFFAERPEGSVSTLKIQRTQQEDSAVYLCASSSRTSLETQYFGPGTRLLVL.

V is TRBV12-3 or TRBV12-4 and J is TRBJ1-4; TCRdb's D gene call, TRBD1, goes unchecked for lack of DNA. The CDR3 contains 15 residues. CDR3 loop: CASSLAGRTNEKLFF.

The rearrangement links TRBV29-1 to TRBJ2-1; there is no DNA to check the TCRdb D call of TRBD1. This CDR3 has 12 residues. Germline V lookup: CDR1 SQVTM, CDR2 ANQGSEA. The CDR3 is CSVEPDRNEQFF.

The chain has TRBV20-1 and TRBJ2-5. This CDR3 has 11 residues. CDR1 is DFQATT and CDR2 is SNEGSKA in the germline V gene (reference sequence). The CDR3 here is CSAAEKETQYF.

This rearrangement joins TRBV5-1 to TRBJ2-1; the D call of TRBD1 rests on TCRdb alone, since no DNA is present to check it. Per the germline V gene, CDR1 is SGHRS and CDR2 is YFSETQ. CDR3 length: 18 amino acids. The CDR3 protein is CASSRVWGDLSSYNEQFF.

The genes are TRBV20-1 and TRBJ2-2; TCRdb calls TRBD1, which cannot be checked without DNA. This CDR3 is built from 15 residues. Germline V gives CDR1 DFQATT, CDR2 SNEGSKA (reference sequence). The CDR3 protein is CSARQARGLGGELFF.

This chain uses TRBV6-2 or TRBV6-3 with TRBJ2-4; TCRdb reports TRBD2, a call that lacks DNA to check it against. The CDR3 sequence is 17 residues long. Germline lookup yields CDR1 MNHEY and CDR2 SVGEGT. CDR3 residues: CASRPLAGRSFLNIQYF.

The CDR3 loop reads CSALQTLRGRTNEKLFF. V gene TRBV20-1 combines with J gene TRBJ1-4; TCRdb returns TRBD1, unconfirmable since there is no DNA. Germline assignment: CDR1 DFQATT and CDR2 SNEGSKA (reference sequence). The CDR3 runs 17 residues.

The chain recombines TRBV7-9 with TRBJ2-7. The CDR3 is made up of 13 amino acids. CDR1 and CDR2 from the germline V gene are SEHNR and FQNEAQ (reference sequence). The CDR3 loop reads CASSPQTGYEQYF.

This sequence joins TRBV11-2 and TRBJ2-5; TCRdb gives TRBD2 as the D gene, but with no DNA this cannot be confirmed. Germline V gene sequence: CDR1 SGHAT, CDR2 FQNNGV. The CDR3 loop spans 15 amino acids. CDR3 sequence reads: CASSLIAGFGETQYF.

V usage is TRBV12-3 or TRBV12-4 and J usage is TRBJ1-6. The CDR3 consists of 15 residues. This CDR3 is CASTLEGVGNSPLHF.

This sequence joins TRBV7-8 and TRBJ2-1. This CDR3 is built from 17 residues. CDR1 is SGHVS and CDR2 is FQNEAQ in the germline V gene. CDR3 protein: CASSLAVGGRTYNEQFF.

The chain recombines TRBV10-3 with TRBJ2-3; the D call from TCRdb, TRBD2, cannot be confirmed without DNA. CDR1 is ENHRY and CDR2 is SYGVKD in the germline V gene. The CDR3 is 13 amino acids. The CDR3 is CAASGLAEDTQYF.

The genes are TRBV28 and TRBJ2-7; the TCRdb D gene call, TRBD2, has no DNA to confirm it. The CDR3 is 15 amino acids. Germline CDR1 is MDHEN and CDR2 is SYDVKM. CDR3 in amino acids: CASTGGLPLSYEQYF. Together with reference TRBV28 and TRBJ2-7, the CDR3 gives the full variable domain: DVKVTQSSRYLVKRTGEKVFLECVQDMDHENMFWYRQDPGLGLRLIYFSYDVKMKEKGDIPEGYSVSREKKERFSLILESASTNQTSMYLCASTGGLPLSYEQYFGPGTRLTVT.

The chain recombines TRBV30 with TRBJ2-3. The CDR3 is made up of 15 amino acids. Germline CDR1 GTSNPN, CDR2 SVGIG (reference sequence). Here the CDR3 reads CAWSVLGASTDTQYF.

The chain employs TRBV12-3 or TRBV12-4 and TRBJ1-5. This CDR3 spans 13 amino acids. The chain's CDR3 is CASNNAGNQPQHF.

The genes are TRBV18 and TRBJ1-2; TCRdb lists TRBD1, though no DNA is available to test this call. This CDR3 spans 14 amino acids. Germline CDR1 is KGHSH and CDR2 is LQKENI. The CDR3 region is CASSPDDRGPGYTF.

The CDR3 protein is CASSLLSSGTTGELFF. The chain carries TRBV7-2 and TRBJ2-2; the TCRdb D gene call, TRBD2, has no DNA to confirm it. This CDR3 spans 16 amino acids. Germline V gene sequence: CDR1 SGHTA, CDR2 FQGNSA.

V usage is TRBV10-3 and J usage is TRBJ2-1; TCRdb's D call of TRBD2 is untestable without DNA. The length of the CDR3 is 16 residues. Germline V gives CDR1 ENHRY, CDR2 SYGVKD. CDR3 protein: CAISEGEGGSYNEQFF.

This chain joins TRBV11-1 and TRBJ2-3; the D gene TCRdb calls, TRBD1, cannot be checked with no DNA. The germline V gene encodes CDR1 SGHAT and CDR2 FQDESV (reference sequence). The CDR3 spans 18 residues. CDR3 protein: CASSLGSSFRAITDTQYF.

This chain joins TRBV7-2 and TRBJ2-3; TCRdb returns TRBD1, unconfirmable since there is no DNA. Germline V lookup: CDR1 SGHTA, CDR2 FQGNSA. This CDR3 contains 15 residues. CDR3 residues: CASRRDRGHTDTQYF.